Presented here are 10 T cell receptor beta chains from one specimen sequenced in a study of T cell repertoires in cytomegalovirus infection. These receptors have no identified antigens. TCRdb reprocessed the reads via MiXCR and lists one record per CDR3 protein. The sample shows 680,000 or so distinct CDR3 sequences, around 35% of them seen only once. The source was cultured PBMCs, collected from culture after CMV antigen stimulation. Receptor source: a human donor in good health (CMV status not recorded). Some clones in this sample may be carry-over from other donors' samples.

The chain links TRBV19 to TRBJ2-1; D call uncertain. V was cut by 5 bases and J by 10 bases, with 15 bases left in between. The CDR3 is made up of 13 amino acids. CDR1 is LNHDA, CDR2 SQIVND, per germline (reference sequence). The DNA of the CDR3 is TGTGCCAGTAGTTCGTGGTCCCGCCACGAGCAGTTCTTC. It is translated as CASSSWSRHEQFF. The variable domain in full, with the rest retrieved from reference TRBV19 and TRBJ2-1, is DGGITQSPKYLFRKEGQNVTLSCEQNLNHDAMYWYRQDPGQGLRLIYYSQIVNDFQKGDIAEGYSVSREKKESFPLTVTSAQKNPTAFYLCASSSWSRHEQFFGPGTRLTVL.

In this sample, this clonotype turned up a few times. V usage is TRBV5-1 and J usage is TRBJ2-1, with a weak D call TRBD1 (6 bases). The V gene's germline CDR1 is SGHRS and CDR2 YFSETQ. This CDR3 comprises 17 residues. Trimming pared 0 bases from V and 4 bases from J, leaving 17 bases between. CDR3 in amino acids: CASSLGFQGRGYNEQFF. CDR3 nucleotides: TGCGCCAGCAGCTTGGGTTTCCAGGGAAGGGGGTACAATGAGCAGTTCTTC.

This clonotype was observed many times. The CDR3 region is CASSLEWSYNEQFF. CDR3 in DNA: TGTGCCAGCAGCCTCGAGTGGAGCTACAATGAGCAGTTCTTC. The J gene is TRBJ2-1, the V gene TRBV7-2; D gene ambiguous. Looked up from germline, CDR1 is SGHTA and CDR2 is FQGNSA. The CDR3 consists of 14 residues. V gave up 5 bases and J gave up 3 bases, with 11 bases separating them.

The gene calls are TRBV7-2 and TRBJ2-2; 8 bases agree with TRBD1. The CDR3 loop spans 17 amino acids. Trimming took 1 base from V and 3 from J; bases not matched to a gene: 7. Germline CDR1 SGHTA, CDR2 FQGNSA. The CDR3 reads CASSLVTGVPYTGELFF. The CDR3 DNA is TGTGCCAGCAGCTTAGTGACAGGGGTCCCTTACACCGGGGAGCTGTTTTTT.

This rearrangement joins TRBV6-1 to TRBJ1-2, with 8 bases matching TRBD1. The CDR3 loop spans 14 amino acids. CDR1 and CDR2 (germline): MNHNS, SASEGT. V shed 7 bases and J 6 bases; nucleotides not matched to a gene: 10. CDR3 region: CASKIPGGANGYTF. The CDR3, as DNA: TGTGCCAGCAAGATTCCAGGGGGCGCGAATGGCTACACCTTC.

J is TRBJ2-7 and V is TRBV7-2; TRBD2 aligns across 9 bases. Germline CDR1 is SGHTA and CDR2 is FQGNSA. V shed 8 bases and J 5 bases; nucleotides not matched to a gene: 13. CDR3 length: 15 residues. CDR3 coding DNA: TGTGCCAGCGCGAGGTGGGCGGGAGGGGAAAACGAGCAGTACTTC. Encoded protein: CASARWAGGENEQYF. Based on the CDR3 plus reference TRBV7-2 and TRBJ2-7, the full variable domain is GAGVSQSPSNKVTEKGKDVELRCDPISGHTALYWYRQSLGQGLEFLIYFQGNSAPDKSGLPSDRFSAERTGGSVSTLTIQRTQQEDSAVYLCASARWAGGENEQYFGPGTRLTVT.

The V call is TRBV2, the J call TRBJ1-2, with 7 positions matching TRBD1. With V trimmed by 7 bases and J by 2 bases, 10 bases remained unmatched. The CDR3 spans 15 residues. CDR1 is SNHLY, CDR2 FYNNEI, per germline. CDR3 sequence (DNA): TGTGCCAGCATTAAGGACAGGCATGGGAACTATGGCTACACCTTC. Residues: CASIKDRHGNYGYTF. The full variable domain, rest sourced from reference TRBV2 and TRBJ1-2, is EPEVTQTPSHQVTQMGQEVILRCVPISNHLYFYWYRQILGQKVEFLVSFYNNEISEKSEIFDDQFSVERPDGSNFTLKIRSTKLEDSAMYFCASIKDRHGNYGYTFGSGTRLTVV.

Of note for this clonotype: Sequence at one end of the junction differs from germline and may be a read error. This chain connects TRBV4-1 to TRBJ2-1, with 10 bases identical to TRBD2. Germline CDR1 MGHRA, CDR2 YSYEKL. The CDR3 runs to 17 residues. The CDR3 here is CASSRTRSLAGDYEQFF. As DNA, the CDR3 is TGTGCCAGCAGCCGAACCCGGAGTCTAGCGGGGGACTATGAGCAGTTCTTC.

The J gene is TRBJ2-1, the V gene TRBV2; perhaps TRBD1 as D (5 bases). The germline V and J ends were trimmed by 7 bases and 2 bases, with 15 bases remaining between them. CDR1 is SNHLY and CDR2 is FYNNEI in the germline V gene. The CDR3 spans 15 residues. CDR3 nucleotides: TGTGCCAGCAATATTGGCAGGGCTACCTACAATGAGCAGTTCTTC. It codes for CASNIGRATYNEQFF. The whole variable domain, filled in from reference TRBV2 and TRBJ2-1, reads EPEVTQTPSHQVTQMGQEVILRCVPISNHLYFYWYRQILGQKVEFLVSFYNNEISEKSEIFDDQFSVERPDGSNFTLKIRSTKLEDSAMYFCASNIGRATYNEQFFGPGTRLTVL.

A few counts support this clonotype. The rearrangement links TRBV11-3 to TRBJ2-3, with a weak D call TRBD2 (6 bases). Per the germline V gene, CDR1 is SGHNT and CDR2 is YENEEA. The CDR3 extends over 15 amino acids. V was clipped by 1 base and J by 5 bases, with 13 bases between them. The CDR3 bases are TGTGCCAGCAGCTTAGGGAGGGGCGAGGGAGATACGCAGTATTTT. It is translated as CASSLGRGEGDTQYF.